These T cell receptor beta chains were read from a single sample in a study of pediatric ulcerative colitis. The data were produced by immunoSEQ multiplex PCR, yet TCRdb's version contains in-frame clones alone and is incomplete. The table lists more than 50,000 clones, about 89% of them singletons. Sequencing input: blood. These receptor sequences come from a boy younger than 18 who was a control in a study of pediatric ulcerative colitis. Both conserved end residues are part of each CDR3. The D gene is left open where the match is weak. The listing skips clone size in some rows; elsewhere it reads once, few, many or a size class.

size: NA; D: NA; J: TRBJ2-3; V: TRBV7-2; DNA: TGTGCCAGCAGCTCTAGCAGGAGCACAGATACGCAGTATTTT; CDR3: CASSSSRSTDTQYF
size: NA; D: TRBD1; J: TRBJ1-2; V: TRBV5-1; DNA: TGCGCCAGCAGCATCGGACAGGCTAACTATGGCTACACCTTC; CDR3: CASSIGQANYGYTF
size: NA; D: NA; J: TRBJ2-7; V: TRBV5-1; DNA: TGCGCCAGCAGCTTGAGAGGGCCCGGGCAAGAGCAGTACTTC; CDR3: CASSLRGPGQEQYF
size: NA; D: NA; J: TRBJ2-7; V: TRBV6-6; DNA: TGTGCCAGCAGCCCGAAGGTGGACGAGCAGTACTTC; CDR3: CASSPKVDEQYF
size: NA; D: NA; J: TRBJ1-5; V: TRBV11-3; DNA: TGTGCCAGCACCTCACGGATGCGTCAGCCCCAGCATTTT; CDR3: CASTSRMRQPQHF
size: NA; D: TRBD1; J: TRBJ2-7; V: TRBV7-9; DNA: TGTGCCAGCAGCTTAGAAAACAGGGGGCGCAGCTCCTACGAGCAGTACTTC; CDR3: CASSLENRGRSSYEQYF
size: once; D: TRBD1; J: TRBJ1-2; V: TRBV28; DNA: TGTGCCAGCAGTTTATATTTTAGACAGGGCACCATCTTAAACTATGGCTACACCTTC; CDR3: CASSLYFRQGTILNYGYTF
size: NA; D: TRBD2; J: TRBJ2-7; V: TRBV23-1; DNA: TGCGCCAGCAGTCAGTCGCCTAGCGGGGCGACCTACGAGCAGTACTTC; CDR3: CASSQSPSGATYEQYF
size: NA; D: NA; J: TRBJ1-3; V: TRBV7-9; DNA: TGTGCCAGCAGCCCGTACCAGGGTTCTGGAAACACCATATATTTT; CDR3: CASSPYQGSGNTIYF
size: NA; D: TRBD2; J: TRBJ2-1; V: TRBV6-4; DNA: TGTGCCAGCAGTGAGACTAGCGGGGGCAATGAGCAGTTCTTC; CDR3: CASSETSGGNEQFF
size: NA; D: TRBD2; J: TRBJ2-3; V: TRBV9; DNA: TGTGCCAGCAGCGTTCGAGCGGGGGGGCCGAGAGATACGCAGTATTTT; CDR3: CASSVRAGGPRDTQYF
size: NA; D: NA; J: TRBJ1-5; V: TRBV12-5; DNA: TGTGCTAGTGGACGTTTTAGCAATCAGCCCCAGCATTTT; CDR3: CASGRFSNQPQHF
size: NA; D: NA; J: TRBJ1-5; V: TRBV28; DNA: TGTGCCAGCAGTTCCCGTTCGGGGACGCCAAATCAGCCCCAGCATTTT; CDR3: CASSSRSGTPNQPQHF
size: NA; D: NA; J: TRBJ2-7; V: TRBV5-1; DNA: TGCGCCAGCAGCAACCCTTACAGGGAACGATCCTACGAGCAGTACTTC; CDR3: CASSNPYRERSYEQYF
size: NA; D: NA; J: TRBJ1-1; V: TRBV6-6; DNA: TGTGCCAGCAGTTACCCTTTGGGAGGGTTGGACACTGAAGCTTTCTTT; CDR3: CASSYPLGGLDTEAFF
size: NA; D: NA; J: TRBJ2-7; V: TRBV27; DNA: TGTGCCAGCAGTTATTCACCCCAAGGGCAATACGAGCAGTACTTC; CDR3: CASSYSPQGQYEQYF
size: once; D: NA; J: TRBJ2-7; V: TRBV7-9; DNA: TGTGCCAGCAGCTTAGTCGGACTGGGAACCTACGAGCAGTACTTC; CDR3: CASSLVGLGTYEQYF
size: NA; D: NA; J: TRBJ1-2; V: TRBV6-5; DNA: TGTGCCAGCAGCTATCTTCCGGGGGACTATGGCTACACCTTC; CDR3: CASSYLPGDYGYTF
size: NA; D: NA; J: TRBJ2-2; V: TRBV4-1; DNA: TGCGCCAGCAGCAATGAAGGGGGAGGGCCCACCGGGGAGCTGTTTTTT; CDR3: CASSNEGGGPTGELFF
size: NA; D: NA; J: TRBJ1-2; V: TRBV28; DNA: TGTGCCAGCAGTTTATACAGCCGACCTAACTATGGCTACACCTTC; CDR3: CASSLYSRPNYGYTF
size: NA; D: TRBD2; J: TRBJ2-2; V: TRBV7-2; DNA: TGTGCCAGCAGCTTAGTTTCGAGCGGGGATACCGGGGAGCTGTTTTTT; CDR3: CASSLVSSGDTGELFF
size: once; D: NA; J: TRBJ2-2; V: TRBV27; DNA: TGTGCCAGCAGTTTAAACCTTTGGGGGGAGCTGTTTTTT; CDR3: CASSLNLWGELFF